Presented here are 25 T cell receptor beta chains from one specimen sequenced in a study of blood T cell repertoires in COVID-19. The assay was immunoSEQ multiplex PCR, and TCRdb's table has in-frame clones only and misses some. The sample yields under 200,000 clones, around 83% seen once. Sequences were obtained from peripheral blood. These receptors were taken from a man between 40 and 49 years old with acute or convalescent COVID-19.

The chain employs TRBV20-1 and TRBJ2-3, with 7 positions matching TRBD2. The germline V gene has CDR1 DFQATT and CDR2 SNEGSKA (reference sequence). This CDR3 comprises 14 residues. J was trimmed by 0 bases and V by 3 bases; bases with no gene match: 3. CDR3 loop: CSASRGRSTDTQYF. In DNA, the CDR3 is TGCAGTGCTAGTCGCGGGAGAAGCACAGATACGCAGTATTTT.

The chain uses TRBV5-1 and TRBJ1-4, with D perhaps matching TRBD1 (5 bases). Germline V lookup: CDR1 SGHRS, CDR2 YFSETQ. The CDR3 runs 12 residues. V lost 2 bases and J lost 8, with 7 bases in between. The CDR3 DNA is TGCGCCAGCAGCTTACGGGGGGAAAAACTGTTTTTT. Translating gives CASSLRGEKLFF. Combining the CDR3 with reference TRBV5-1 and TRBJ1-4 gives the whole variable domain KAGVTQTPRYLIKTRGQQVTLSCSPISGHRSVSWYQQTPGQGLQFLFEYFSETQRNKGNFPGRFSGRQFSNSRSEMNVSTLELGDSALYLCASSLRGEKLFFGSGTQLSVL.

The V call is TRBV2, the J call TRBJ1-5, with 7 bases aligning to TRBD1. V lost 6 bases, J lost 4 bases, and 0 bases stayed unmatched. In germline, CDR1 is SNHLY, CDR2 FYNNEI. The length of the CDR3 is 12 residues. Here the CDR3 DNA reads TGTGCCAGCAGACAGGGGAATCAGCCCCAGCATTTT. Translated: CASRQGNQPQHF.

This chain uses TRBV6-5 with TRBJ2-2; tentative D call: TRBD2 (5 bases). Trimming removed 8 bases from V and 4 bases from J, with 14 bases in between. This CDR3 region has 14 residues. Per germline, CDR1 MNHEY and CDR2 SVGAGI. CDR3 residues: CASLSWAGTGELFF. The CDR3 nucleotides read TGTGCCAGCCTTTCTTGGGCGGGCACCGGGGAGCTGTTTTTT.

The rearrangement uses TRBV2 and TRBJ2-2, with D perhaps matching TRBD2 (6 bases). V was shortened by 7 bases and J by 1 base, with 22 bases between the two germline ends. This CDR3 spans 18 amino acids. The germline V gene has CDR1 SNHLY and CDR2 FYNNEI. CDR3 DNA: TGTGCCAGCATCTCTGACCGGGACTTAGACCAGAACACCGGGGAGCTGTTTTTT. This encodes CASISDRDLDQNTGELFF.

V and J are TRBV7-2 and TRBJ2-7; the match to TRBD1 covers 9 bases. The CDR3 sequence is 15 residues long. The germline gives CDR1 SGHTA, CDR2 FQGNSA. With V trimmed by 3 bases and J by 5 bases, 8 bases remained unmatched. As DNA, the CDR3 is TGTGCCAGCAGCTTGCGAGGGGACAGGGTCCACGAGCAGTACTTC. It specifies CASSLRGDRVHEQYF.

The chain couples TRBV2 to TRBJ1-1; no definite D call. Deletions cut 4 bases from V and 5 bases from J, with 14 bases between. CDR3 size: 14 residues. The germline V gene has CDR1 SNHLY and CDR2 FYNNEI. CDR3 in amino acids: CASSGAVAGTEAFF. Written as DNA, the CDR3 is TGTGCCAGCAGTGGCGCGGTGGCCGGAACTGAAGCTTTCTTT.

The rearrangement uses TRBV6-1 and TRBJ1-1; tentative D call: TRBD1 (5 bases). Germline V gene sequence: CDR1 MNHNS, CDR2 SASEGT. This CDR3 spans 15 amino acids. V lost 3 bases and J 5 bases, leaving 16 bases between the germline ends. The CDR3 nucleotides read TGTGCCAGCAGTGATGGCGTCGAGGGGAGGACTGAAGCTTTCTTT. Amino acid sequence: CASSDGVEGRTEAFF.

The CDR3 protein is CASSLQGPWGHQPQHF. As DNA, the CDR3 is TGTGCCAGCAGCCTACAGGGCCCTTGGGGGCATCAGCCCCAGCATTTT. The rearrangement links TRBV3-1 (or the pseudogene TRBV3-2) to TRBJ1-5, with a possible D match to TRBD1 (6 bases). From germline, CDR1 is LGHDT and CDR2 YNNKEL (reference sequence). The V end was cut by 4 bases, the J end by 5 bases, with 18 bases between. The CDR3 length is 16 residues.

This chain connects TRBV5-1 to TRBJ1-1, with a possible D match to TRBD1 (5 bases). V gave up 4 bases and J gave up 2 bases, with 12 bases separating them. The V gene's germline CDR1 is SGHRS and CDR2 YFSETQ. CDR3 length: 14 residues. The CDR3 nucleotides are TGCGCCAGCAGCCCCGGACACACCAACACTGAAGCTTTCTTT. The encoded protein is CASSPGHTNTEAFF.

This chain joins TRBV29-1 and TRBJ2-3; tentative D call: TRBD1 (6 bases). The CDR3 sequence is 14 residues long. Germline V gives CDR1 SQVTM, CDR2 ANQGSEA. The V and J ends lost 4 bases and 3 bases respectively, with 14 bases between them. The CDR3 nucleotides are TGCAGCGTTGTTGCGCAGGGGAGAACAGATACGCAGTATTTT. Translating gives CSVVAQGRTDTQYF.

This chain links TRBV6-6 with TRBJ1-1; D possibly corresponds to TRBD1 (6 bases). The CDR3 length is 12 residues. Trimming left V 6 bases short and J 6 bases short, with 11 bases between. The germline gives CDR1 MNHNY, CDR2 SVGAGI (reference sequence). CDR3 loop: CASSRPGAEAFF. For the CDR3, the DNA is TGTGCCAGCAGCCGACCAGGGGCTGAAGCTTTCTTT.

The genes are TRBV7-2 and TRBJ2-3, with 7 bases aligning to TRBD2. V lost 3 bases and J lost 2; bases outside the gene matches: 5. Germline V gene lookup returns CDR1 SGHTA and CDR2 FQGNSA. This CDR3 is built from 15 residues. CDR3: CASSFWSGDTDTQYF. CDR3 bases: TGTGCCAGCAGCTTTTGGAGCGGGGACACAGATACGCAGTATTTT.

J is TRBJ1-2 and V is TRBV7-2, with D possibly being TRBD1 (6 bases). The CDR3 consists of 16 residues. Trimming took off 1 base at V and 8 bases at J, with 20 bases between the two ends. Per the germline V gene, CDR1 is SGHTA and CDR2 is FQGNSA. In nucleotides, the CDR3 is TGTGCCAGCAGCTTAGTCCTCCAACAGGGTGGACAAGGCTACACCTTC. It translates to CASSLVLQQGGQGYTF. The full variable domain, with the rest looked up from reference TRBV7-2 and TRBJ1-2, is GAGVSQSPSNKVTEKGKDVELRCDPISGHTALYWYRQSLGQGLEFLIYFQGNSAPDKSGLPSDRFSAERTGGSVSTLTIQRTQQEDSAVYLCASSLVLQQGGQGYTFGSGTRLTVV.

On this clone itself: The same CDR3 can be traced to other DNA sequences in this sample. This chain uses TRBV12-3 or TRBV12-4 with TRBJ2-5; no firm D call. This CDR3 is 11 amino acids long. With 5 bases removed from V and 5 bases from J, the gap between germline ends came to 6 bases. CDR3 sequence reads: CASSLRETQYF. The CDR3 coding sequence is TGTGCCAGCAGTCTTCGGGAGACCCAGTACTTC.

A few counts support this clone. The chain links TRBV11-2 to TRBJ1-2; weak D call: TRBD1 (6 bases). The V gene lost 5 bases and the J gene lost 5 bases, with 12 bases spanning the gap. The CDR3 sequence is 13 residues long. Germline CDR1 SGHAT, CDR2 FQNNGV. CDR3 region: CASSPKTGYGYTF. Here the CDR3 DNA reads TGTGCCAGCAGCCCGAAAACAGGGTATGGCTACACCTTC.

V is TRBV29-1 and J is TRBJ1-2, with D maybe TRBD1 (5 bases). This CDR3 has 12 residues. CDR1 is SQVTM, CDR2 ANQGSEA, per germline. V lost 4 bases and J 7 bases, leaving 13 bases between the germline ends. The CDR3 DNA is TGCAGCGTTGTGAACGGGGGGAGTGGCTACACCTTC. Protein sequence: CSVVNGGSGYTF.

The chain combines TRBV6-4 with TRBJ2-2, with D possibly TRBD1 on 6 matching bases. The CDR3 has 13 residues. Trimming took off 8 bases at V and 3 bases at J, with 10 bases between the two ends. From germline, CDR1 is MRHNA and CDR2 SNTAGT. CDR3 sequence (DNA): TGTGCCAGCCGGGACATTGACACCGGGGAGCTGTTTTTT. Protein: CASRDIDTGELFF.

V gene TRBV6-5 combines with J gene TRBJ2-7; 7 bases line up with TRBD1. This CDR3 has 14 amino acids. Germline V gene sequence: CDR1 MNHEY, CDR2 SVGAGI. The J segment lost 0 bases and the V segment lost 5 bases, leaving 4 bases of the junction unmatched. CDR3 loop: CASSPRQGSYEQYF. CDR3 nucleotide sequence: TGTGCCAGCAGTCCACGACAGGGCTCCTACGAGCAGTACTTC.

J is TRBJ2-7 and V is TRBV12-3 or TRBV12-4, with 7 bases matching TRBD1. The CDR3 loop spans 13 amino acids. J lost 3 bases, V lost 6 bases, and 5 bases had no gene match. This CDR3 reads CASSPTGDYEQYF. The CDR3 DNA reads TGTGCCAGCAGCCCCACAGGGGACTACGAGCAGTACTTC.

This clone was observed a single time. The chain recombines TRBV4-3 with TRBJ1-6; D is undetermined. CDR1 is LGHNA, CDR2 YSLEER, per germline. The CDR3 length is 14 residues. Trimming removed 4 bases from V and 8 bases from J, with 12 bases in between. The CDR3 region is CASSPGRIDSPLHF. The CDR3 bases are TGCGCCAGCAGCCCGGGGAGGATCGATTCACCCCTCCACTTT.

This chain joins TRBV27 and TRBJ1-1; 9 bases are shared with TRBD1. CDR1 and CDR2 from the germline V gene are MNHEY and SMNVEV (reference sequence). The CDR3 is made up of 15 amino acids. The V gene end was trimmed by 6 bases and the J gene end by 1 base; junction bases not matched to a gene: 6. The CDR3: CASSLNRGRNTEAFF. The CDR3 coding sequence is TGTGCCAGCAGCCTAAACAGGGGGCGGAACACTGAAGCTTTCTTT.

V and J are TRBV6-2 or TRBV6-3 and TRBJ1-5; no definite D call. CDR3 length: 12 residues. Germline V lookup: CDR1 MNHEY, CDR2 SVGEGT. Trimming pared 3 bases from V and 10 bases from J, leaving 10 bases between. CDR3 region: CASSYGSGPQHF. In DNA, the CDR3 is TGTGCCAGCAGTTATGGAAGCGGACCCCAGCATTTT.

The chain combines TRBV5-1 with TRBJ2-1, with D hard to call. Germline V gives CDR1 SGHRS, CDR2 YFSETQ. V lost 9 bases to trimming and J lost 0 bases, with 10 bases between them. The CDR3 runs 13 residues. The CDR3 sequence: CATGFGSYNEQFF. CDR3 coding DNA: TGCGCCACCGGGTTCGGCTCCTACAATGAGCAGTTCTTC.

V is TRBV6-1 and J is TRBJ2-2; 11 bases map to TRBD1. Germline V CDR1 and CDR2: MNHNS, SASEGT. The CDR3 contains 17 residues. Trimming removed 4 bases from V and 5 bases from J; junction bases left unmatched: 9. The CDR3 protein is CASSAWTGGEGTGELFF. The DNA of the CDR3 is TGTGCCAGCAGTGCCTGGACAGGGGGCGAGGGGACCGGGGAGCTGTTTTTT.